This TCR beta chain derives from a study of T cell responses to AZD1222 COVID-19 vaccine. Looking at the study overall: Recipients boosted at about 4 weeks or about 12 weeks are pooled.

Overall study findings and caveats: A mostly white British donor set with more females was recruited, and clonal diversity was possibly underestimated. A rise in Spike-specific TCR breadth and depth followed two AZD1222 doses.

J lost 3 bases, V lost 3 bases, and 13 bases had no gene match. Germline V gene lookup returns CDR1 SGDLS and CDR2 YYNGEE. CDR3 length equals 17 residues. In regard to this clone: The antigen remains unidentified.

Assay: immunoSEQ multiplex PCR; the TCRdb copy retains only in-frame clones and omits some. The sample lists some 100,000 clones, around nine tenths occurring once. This receptor was taken from an adult in good health. The chain carries TRBV9 and TRBJ1-1; 8 bases map to TRBD1. The input for sequencing was peripheral blood, taken on day 0 of AZD1222 vaccination. The CDR3 spells CASSELTGAARDTEAFF. Written as DNA, the CDR3 is TGTGCCAGCAGCGAACTGACAGGGGCCGCGAGGGACACTGAAGCTTTCTTT.